This T cell receptor beta chain stems from a study of blood T cell repertoires in COVID-19. Study background: Samples of COVID-19 (acute and convalescent) were obtained from the United States, Italy and Spain. PBMCs, B-cell-depleted T cells, or T cells provided the cDNA or gDNA that made up the material.

Authors' processing steps: Estimates of nucleated cell counts were drawn from the amplification of reference gene primers. Repertoires were generated with immunoSEQ multiplex PCR, while TCRdb's copy carries only in-frame clones and drops some. The DNA was the basis for D and trimming; V, J and clone size are from that table. Found here are 250,000 to 350,000 clones, approximately 91% of them singletons; the top ten hold approximately 11%. Sequencing used peripheral blood. The receptor's source is a woman aged 25 to 39 with COVID-19, enrolled during active disease.

The CDR3: CASSQASGSYEQYF. The CDR3 DNA is TGCGCCAGCAGCCAAGCTAGCGGGTCCTACGAGCAGTACTTC. The chain couples TRBV4-1 to TRBJ2-7; 8 nucleotides align to TRBD2. This CDR3 contains 14 residues. Germline V lookup: CDR1 MGHRA, CDR2 YSYEKL. J was trimmed by 1 base and V by 1 base; bases with no gene match: 0.